This TCR beta chain originates from a study of patients and donors after allogeneic stem cell transplantation (dated by TCRdb to 2019 to 2021). The protocol used for the library was RT-PCR. Instrument on record: NextSeq 550. Using fastp at Q25 and MiXCR, TCRdb reprocessed the public reads and kept productive beta chains. Every distinct CDR3 protein forms one entry, paired with its most common genes and DNA. Across this sample there are about 160,000 distinct CDR3 sequences, with about 32% seen only once. The ten largest clones represent about 3% of the sample. Note on this clonotype: Its antigen is unknown. Base qualities are missing; no much larger clone stands one base away.

Based on the germline V gene, the CDR1 and CDR2 sequences are SNHLY and FYNNEI. Relative to germline, V is 4 bases shorter and J is 2 bases shorter, with 13 bases between their ends. The CDR3 starts with the cysteine, ends with the phenylalanine, and has 15 residues. This entry keeps only the CDR3 DNA: 45 bases, framed from base 1. Sequencing was performed on blood, either unsorted or a sorted T cell fraction (not recorded which). This chain is built from TRBV2 and TRBJ2-3; the D gene remains uncertain. The TCR originated in a human donor who was either an allogeneic HSCT recipient or a stem cell or donor lymphocyte infusion donor (not recorded which). It is not recorded whose cells these are; they may come from a transplant donor. The CDR3 reads as follows: CASSALPDSTDTQYF. The DNA reads TGTGCCAGCAGTGCACTTCCGGATTCCACAGATACGCAGTATTTT.